These 19 T cell receptor beta chains came from one sample sequenced in a study of blood T cell repertoires in COVID-19. Libraries were prepared by immunoSEQ multiplex PCR; TCRdb keeps only in-frame clonotypes and omits some of them. Counted here are some 89,000 clones, 76% occurring once; the ten biggest clones make up roughly 6.6%. Sequencing was carried out using peripheral blood. The receptor set was obtained from a man between 70 and 80 years old with acute or convalescent COVID-19.

This clone showed up just once. The chain employs TRBV7-9 and TRBJ1-1; 10 nucleotides align to TRBD1. The V gene end was trimmed by 5 bases and the J gene end by 5 bases; junction bases not matched to a gene: 5. The CDR3 is 14 residues long. Germline CDR1 reads SEHNR; CDR2 reads FQNEAQ (reference sequence). Here the CDR3 reads CASSPGQGETEAFF. The CDR3, as DNA: TGTGCCAGCAGCCCTGGACAGGGGGAAACTGAAGCTTTCTTT. The full variable domain, in which reference TRBV7-9 and TRBJ1-1 provide the parts outside the CDR3, is DTGVSQNPRHKITKRGQNVTFRCDPISEHNRLYWYRQTLGQGPEFLTYFQNEAQLEKSRLLSDRFSAERPKGSFSTLEIQRTEQGDSAMYLCASSPGQGETEAFFGQGTRLTVV.

This chain joins TRBV19 and TRBJ2-1, with TRBD2 identical over 12 bases. This CDR3 contains 15 residues. The V gene end was trimmed by 10 bases and the J gene end by 7 bases; junction bases not matched to a gene: 11. Germline values: CDR1 LNHDA, CDR2 SQIVND (reference sequence). The CDR3 DNA sequence: TGTGCCACCGTTGTAACTAGCGGGGGGATGAATGAGCAGTTCTTC. Its translation: CATVVTSGGMNEQFF.

The genes are TRBV6-5 and TRBJ1-5; 11 bases fit TRBD1. Germline-derived CDR1 and CDR2 are MNHEY and SVGAGI. The CDR3 covers 14 residues. With 7 bases clipped from V and 6 bases from J, the junction kept 5 bases outside the gene matches. CDR3 in amino acids: CASNPDRGRQPQHF. CDR3 nucleotide sequence: TGTGCCAGCAATCCGGACAGGGGGCGTCAGCCCCAGCATTTT.

The chain carries TRBV3-1 (or the pseudogene TRBV3-2) and TRBJ2-5; 11 bases are shared with TRBD2. Germline CDR1 reads LGHDT; CDR2 reads YNNKEL (reference sequence). CDR3 length: 16 amino acids. V trimming: 4 bases; J trimming: 5 bases; junction bases outside the gene matches: 9. For the CDR3, the DNA is TGTGCCAGCAGCCGGTATAGCGGGGGGGCCACGGAGACCCAGTACTTC. Its protein is CASSRYSGGATETQYF.

This chain links TRBV19 with TRBJ1-1, with D unresolved. V was shortened by 7 bases and J by 5 bases, with 14 bases between the two germline ends. Per the germline V gene, CDR1 is LNHDA and CDR2 is SQIVND (reference sequence). CDR3 length equals 13 residues. The CDR3 nucleotides are TGTGCCAGTACCCCCCGGAGTCGGACTGAAGCTTTCTTT. Amino acids: CASTPRSRTEAFF. The whole variable domain, remainder taken from reference TRBV19 and TRBJ1-1, is DGGITQSPKYLFRKEGQNVTLSCEQNLNHDAMYWYRQDPGQGLRLIYYSQIVNDFQKGDIAEGYSVSREKKESFPLTVTSAQKNPTAFYLCASTPRSRTEAFFGQGTRLTVV.

The chain recombines TRBV5-1 with TRBJ2-3, with TRBD1 identical over 7 bases. The CDR3 has 16 amino acids. V shed 7 bases and J 0 bases; nucleotides not matched to a gene: 11. The germline V gene has CDR1 SGHRS and CDR2 YFSETQ. The CDR3 DNA reads as TGCGCCAGCTTCCCGCCGGGACAGATTAGCACAGATACGCAGTATTTT. It yields the protein CASFPPGQISTDTQYF.

This clone was seen only once. The chain recombines TRBV5-1 with TRBJ2-5; D ambiguous. The germline V and J ends were trimmed by 0 bases and 0 bases, with 3 bases remaining between them. Per germline, CDR1 SGHRS and CDR2 YFSETQ. This CDR3 has 13 residues. The DNA for the CDR3 is TGCGCCAGCAGCTTGGACAACCAAGAGACCCAGTACTTC. Protein: CASSLDNQETQYF.

The table lists this clone with a few counts. The chain uses TRBV19 and TRBJ1-2; the match to TRBD1 covers 7 bases. Germline V gives CDR1 LNHDA, CDR2 SQIVND (reference sequence). With 9 bases clipped from V and 2 bases from J, the junction kept 9 bases outside the gene matches. The CDR3 is 14 amino acids. The CDR3, as DNA: TGTGCCAGCAAGACAGGGTGGGCAAACTATGGCTACACCTTC. It encodes CASKTGWANYGYTF.

In this sample, this clone turned up once. The V call is TRBV3-1 (or the pseudogene TRBV3-2), the J call TRBJ1-1; D gene uncertain. CDR3 length: 14 amino acids. Trimming pared 4 bases from V and 0 bases from J, leaving 9 bases between. Germline values: CDR1 LGHDT, CDR2 YNNKEL (reference sequence). The CDR3 protein is CASSLSGMNTEAFF. The CDR3 coding sequence is TGTGCCAGCAGCCTCTCAGGCATGAACACTGAAGCTTTCTTT.

This clone was recorded a few times. The rearrangement links TRBV12-5 to TRBJ1-5; 10 positions match TRBD1. CDR3 length equals 13 residues. Germline loops: CDR1 LGHNT, CDR2 FRNRAP. The junction had 3 bases not matched to a gene; V was cut back by 6 bases and J by 7 bases. The DNA of the CDR3 is TGTGCTAGTGGCCGGACAGGGGGGCAGCCCCAGCATTTT. Protein sequence: CASGRTGGQPQHF.

V and J are TRBV6-4 and TRBJ2-3; tentative D call: TRBD1 (6 bases). Germline CDR1 reads MRHNA; CDR2 reads SNTAGT. CDR3 length equals 14 residues. The germline V and J ends were trimmed by 6 bases and 0 bases, with 10 bases remaining between them. CDR3 in amino acids: CASRDSSSTDTQYF. The DNA of the CDR3 is TGTGCCAGCAGGGACAGCTCTAGCACAGATACGCAGTATTTT.

The chain is built from TRBV7-9 and TRBJ2-1; 8 nucleotides align to TRBD1. The CDR3 totals 15 residues. Trimming at V came to 7 bases and at J to 1 base, leaving 6 bases not matched to a gene. Germline values: CDR1 SEHNR, CDR2 FQNEAQ (reference sequence). The CDR3 sequence is CASMGTGVSYNEQFF. CDR3 in DNA: TGTGCCAGCATGGGGACAGGTGTGTCCTACAATGAGCAGTTCTTC.

This clone appeared a single time. The chain recombines TRBV5-1 with TRBJ2-1; 9 nucleotides match TRBD1. The length of the CDR3 is 17 residues. Germline V CDR1 and CDR2: SGHRS, YFSETQ. V lost 4 bases and J lost 5; bases outside the gene matches: 13. The CDR3 reads CASSLKTGGDGHNEQFF. The CDR3 bases are TGCGCCAGCAGCCTGAAGACAGGGGGAGATGGCCACAATGAGCAGTTCTTC.

This chain uses TRBV24-1 with TRBJ1-1; D possibly corresponds to TRBD1 (6 bases). The CDR3 has 12 residues. V gave up 9 bases and J gave up 5 bases, with 12 bases separating them. Per germline, CDR1 KGHDR and CDR2 SFDVKD. CDR3 in DNA: TGTGCCACCCAAGCAAGGGGGACTGAAGCTTTCTTT. Translated, it gives CATQARGTEAFF.

This clone was counted a few times. This chain joins TRBV5-3 and TRBJ1-1; D is undetermined. TRBV5-3 counts as an open reading frame of uncertain function. The V end lost 0 bases, the J end lost 1 base, and 10 bases lay between the germline ends. This CDR3 has 15 residues. In nucleotides, the CDR3 is TGTGCCAGAAGCTTGGAGAGGAGCGAGAACACTGAAGCTTTCTTT. It specifies CARSLERSENTEAFF.

The J gene is TRBJ1-3, the V gene TRBV7-9, with a possible D match to TRBD1 (6 bases). The length of the CDR3 is 13 residues. The V end was cut by 2 bases, the J end by 8 bases, with 10 bases between. The germline gives CDR1 SEHNR, CDR2 FQNEAQ (reference sequence). DNA of the CDR3: TGTGCCAGCAGCTTATTACAGGGAGACACCATATATTTT. Translated, it gives CASSLLQGDTIYF.

The chain recombines TRBV12-5 with TRBJ2-6; D ambiguous. CDR3 length equals 15 residues. Germline V lookup: CDR1 LGHNT, CDR2 FRNRAP. V lost 4 bases, J lost 0 bases, and 7 bases lay in between. CDR3 residues: CASGSTVSGANVLTF. DNA for the CDR3: TGTGCTAGTGGTTCAACAGTCTCTGGGGCCAACGTCCTGACTTTC.

The chain links TRBV4-1 to TRBJ2-7; 7 bases line up with TRBD1. CDR3 length: 14 amino acids. V trimming: 3 bases; J trimming: 5 bases; junction bases outside the gene matches: 7. Germline CDR1 reads MGHRA; CDR2 reads YSYEKL. The CDR3 bases are TGCGCCAGCAGCCACCGACAGGGCGGAAACGAGCAGTACTTC. Translating it yields CASSHRQGGNEQYF.

This rearrangement joins TRBV5-1 to TRBJ2-2, with 7 nucleotides matching TRBD2. The CDR3 contains 15 residues. CDR1 SGHRS and CDR2 YFSETQ come from the germline V gene. V lost 7 bases, J lost 7 bases, and 13 bases stayed unmatched. CDR3 residues: CASGTSGTGGGELFF. The DNA of the CDR3 is TGCGCCAGCGGAACTTCCGGGACGGGAGGCGGGGAGCTGTTTTTT.